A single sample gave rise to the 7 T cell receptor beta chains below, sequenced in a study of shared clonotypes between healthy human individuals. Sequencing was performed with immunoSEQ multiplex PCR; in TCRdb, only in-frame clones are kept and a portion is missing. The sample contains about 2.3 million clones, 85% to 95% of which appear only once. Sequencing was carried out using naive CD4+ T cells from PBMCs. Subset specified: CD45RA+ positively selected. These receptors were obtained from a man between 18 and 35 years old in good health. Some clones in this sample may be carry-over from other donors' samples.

The CDR3: CASRTPSGNTDTQYF. The DNA for the CDR3 is TGTGCCAGCAGGACCCCTTCGGGGAACACAGATACGCAGTATTTT. The V gene is TRBV7-9, the J gene TRBJ2-3, with D maybe TRBD2 (5 bases). This CDR3 has 15 amino acids. The V and J ends lost 6 bases and 2 bases respectively, with 15 bases between them. Per the germline V gene, CDR1 is SEHNR and CDR2 is FQNEAQ (reference sequence).

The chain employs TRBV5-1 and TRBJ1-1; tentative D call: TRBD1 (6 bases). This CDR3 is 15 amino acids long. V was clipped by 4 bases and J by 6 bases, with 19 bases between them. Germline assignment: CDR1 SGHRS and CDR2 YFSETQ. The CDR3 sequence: CASSPGPGEGAEAFF. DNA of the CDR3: TGCGCCAGCAGCCCTGGTCCGGGGGAGGGGGCTGAAGCTTTCTTT.

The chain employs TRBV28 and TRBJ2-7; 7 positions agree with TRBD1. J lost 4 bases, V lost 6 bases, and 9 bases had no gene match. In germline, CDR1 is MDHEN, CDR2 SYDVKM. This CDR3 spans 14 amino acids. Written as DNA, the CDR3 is TGTGCCAGCAGAAAACCGGGACAGATATACGAGCAGTACTTC. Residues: CASRKPGQIYEQYF.

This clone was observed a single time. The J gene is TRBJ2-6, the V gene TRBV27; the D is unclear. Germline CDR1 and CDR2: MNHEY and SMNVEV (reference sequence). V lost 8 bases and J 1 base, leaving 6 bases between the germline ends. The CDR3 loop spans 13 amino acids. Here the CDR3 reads CASSQSGANVLTF. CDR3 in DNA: TGTGCCAGCTCACAGTCTGGGGCCAACGTCCTGACTTTC.

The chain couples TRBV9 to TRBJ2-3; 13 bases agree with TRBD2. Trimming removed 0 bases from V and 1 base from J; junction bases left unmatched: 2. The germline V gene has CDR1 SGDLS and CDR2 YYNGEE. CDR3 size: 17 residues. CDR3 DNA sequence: TGTGCCAGCAGCGTAGTTGGGACTAGCGGGGGCACAGATACGCAGTATTTT. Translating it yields CASSVVGTSGGTDTQYF.

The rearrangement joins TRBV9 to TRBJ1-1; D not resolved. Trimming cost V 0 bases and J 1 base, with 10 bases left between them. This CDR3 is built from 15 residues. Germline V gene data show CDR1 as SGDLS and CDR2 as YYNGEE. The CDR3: CASSVGAEPNTEAFF. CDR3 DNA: TGTGCCAGCAGCGTAGGGGCAGAGCCGAACACTGAAGCTTTCTTT.

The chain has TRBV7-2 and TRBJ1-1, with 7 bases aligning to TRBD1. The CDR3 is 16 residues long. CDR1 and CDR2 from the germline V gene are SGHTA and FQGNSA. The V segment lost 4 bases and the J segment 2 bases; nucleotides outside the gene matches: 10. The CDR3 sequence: CASSSQMTGTNTEAFF. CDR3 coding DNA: TGTGCCAGCAGCTCGCAAATGACAGGGACAAACACTGAAGCTTTCTTT. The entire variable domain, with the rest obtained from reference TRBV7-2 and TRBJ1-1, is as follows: GAGVSQSPSNKVTEKGKDVELRCDPISGHTALYWYRQSLGQGLEFLIYFQGNSAPDKSGLPSDRFSAERTGGSVSTLTIQRTQQEDSAVYLCASSSQMTGTNTEAFFGQGTRLTVV.